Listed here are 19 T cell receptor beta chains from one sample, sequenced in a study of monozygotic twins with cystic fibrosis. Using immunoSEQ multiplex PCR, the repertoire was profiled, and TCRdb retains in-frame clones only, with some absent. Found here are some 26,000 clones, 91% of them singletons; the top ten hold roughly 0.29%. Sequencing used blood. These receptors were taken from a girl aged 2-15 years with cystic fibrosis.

Here the CDR3 DNA reads TGTGCCAGTAGTGAAGGTGTCGGCAGCCCCTTTGAGTACTTC. It specifies CASSEGVGSPFEYF. The gene calls are TRBV19 and TRBJ2-7, with D uncertain. Trimming left V 5 bases short and J 11 bases short, with 22 bases between. From germline, CDR1 is LNHDA and CDR2 SQIVND (reference sequence). The CDR3 is 14 amino acids. The full variable domain, its missing parts supplied by reference TRBV19 and TRBJ2-7, is DGGITQSPKYLFRKEGQNVTLSCEQNLNHDAMYWYRQDPGQGLRLIYYSQIVNDFQKGDIAEGYSVSREKKESFPLTVTSAQKNPTAFYLCASSEGVGSPFEYFGPGTRLTVT.

CDR3 in DNA: TGCGCCAGCAGCTTGGGGCAGGTCGGAGGCACTGAAGCTTTCTTT. Protein sequence: CASSLGQVGGTEAFF. The V and J genes are TRBV5-1 and TRBJ1-1; D gene ambiguous. In germline, CDR1 is SGHRS, CDR2 YFSETQ. This CDR3 contains 15 residues. The germline V and J ends were trimmed by 0 bases and 4 bases, with 13 bases remaining between them. Complete variable domain (other parts from reference TRBV5-1 and TRBJ1-1): KAGVTQTPRYLIKTRGQQVTLSCSPISGHRSVSWYQQTPGQGLQFLFEYFSETQRNKGNFPGRFSGRQFSNSRSEMNVSTLELGDSALYLCASSLGQVGGTEAFFGQGTRLTVV.

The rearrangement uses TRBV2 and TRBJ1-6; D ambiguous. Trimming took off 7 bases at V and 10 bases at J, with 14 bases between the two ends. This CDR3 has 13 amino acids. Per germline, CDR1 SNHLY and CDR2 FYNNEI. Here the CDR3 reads CASKDRAGSPLHF. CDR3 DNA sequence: TGTGCCAGCAAAGACCGGGCTGGCTCACCCCTCCACTTT.

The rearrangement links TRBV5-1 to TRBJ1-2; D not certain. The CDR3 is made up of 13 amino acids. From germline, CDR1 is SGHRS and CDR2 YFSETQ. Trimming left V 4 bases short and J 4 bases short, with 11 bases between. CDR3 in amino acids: CASSEDGFYGYTF. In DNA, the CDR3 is TGCGCCAGCAGCGAGGACGGGTTCTATGGCTACACCTTC.

Written as DNA, the CDR3 is TGTGCCTGGAGCGTACAGGCCCAAGAGACCCAGTACTTC. It is translated as CAWSVQAQETQYF. V gene TRBV30 combines with J gene TRBJ2-5; D is possibly TRBD1 (5 bases). The CDR3 length is 13 residues. The V gene's germline CDR1 is GTSNPN and CDR2 SVGIG (reference sequence). Between the trimmed V and J ends, which lost 3 bases and 1 base, there was a span of 9 bases. The full variable domain, its missing parts supplied by reference TRBV30 and TRBJ2-5, is SQTIHQWPATLVQPVGSPLSLECTVEGTSNPNLYWYRQAAGRGLQLLFYSVGIGQISSEVPQNLSASRPQDRQFILSSKKLLLSDSGFYLCAWSVQAQETQYFGPGTRLLVL.

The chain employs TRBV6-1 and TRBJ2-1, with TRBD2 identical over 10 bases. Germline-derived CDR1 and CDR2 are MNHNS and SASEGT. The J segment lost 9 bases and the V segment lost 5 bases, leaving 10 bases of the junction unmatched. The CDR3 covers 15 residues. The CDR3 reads CASSPQAGGSGEQFF. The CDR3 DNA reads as TGTGCCAGCAGTCCCCAAGCGGGGGGGTCCGGTGAGCAGTTCTTC.

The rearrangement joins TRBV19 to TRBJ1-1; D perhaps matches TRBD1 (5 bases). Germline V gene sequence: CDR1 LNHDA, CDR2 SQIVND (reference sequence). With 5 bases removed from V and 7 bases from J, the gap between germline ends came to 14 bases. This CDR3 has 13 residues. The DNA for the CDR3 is TGTGCCAGTAGTGACCTCCGGGGCCTTGAAGCTTTCTTT. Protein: CASSDLRGLEAFF.

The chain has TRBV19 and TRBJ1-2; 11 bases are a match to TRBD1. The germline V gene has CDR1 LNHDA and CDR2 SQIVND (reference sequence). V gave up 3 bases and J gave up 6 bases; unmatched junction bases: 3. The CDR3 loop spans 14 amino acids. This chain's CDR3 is CASSIRDRGNGYTF. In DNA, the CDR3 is TGTGCCAGTAGTATTCGGGACAGGGGGAATGGCTACACCTTC.

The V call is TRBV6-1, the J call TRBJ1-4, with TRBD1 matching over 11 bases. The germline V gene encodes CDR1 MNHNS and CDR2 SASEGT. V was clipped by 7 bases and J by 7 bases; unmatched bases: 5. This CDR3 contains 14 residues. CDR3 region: CASTMGQGGEKLFF. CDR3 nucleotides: TGTGCCAGCACTATGGGACAGGGGGGTGAAAAACTGTTTTTT.

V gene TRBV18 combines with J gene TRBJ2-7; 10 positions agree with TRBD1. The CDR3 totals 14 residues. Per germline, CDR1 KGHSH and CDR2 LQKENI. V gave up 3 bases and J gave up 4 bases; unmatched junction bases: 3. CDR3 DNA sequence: TGTGCCAGCTCACCCGGGACAGGGGAGTACGAGCAGTACTTC. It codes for CASSPGTGEYEQYF.

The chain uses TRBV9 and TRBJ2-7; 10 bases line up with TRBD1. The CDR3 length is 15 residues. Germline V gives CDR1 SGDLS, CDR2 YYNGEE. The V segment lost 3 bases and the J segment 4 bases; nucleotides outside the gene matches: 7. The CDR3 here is CASSETGTGVYEQYF. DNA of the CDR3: TGTGCCAGCAGCGAGACCGGGACAGGGGTATACGAGCAGTACTTC.

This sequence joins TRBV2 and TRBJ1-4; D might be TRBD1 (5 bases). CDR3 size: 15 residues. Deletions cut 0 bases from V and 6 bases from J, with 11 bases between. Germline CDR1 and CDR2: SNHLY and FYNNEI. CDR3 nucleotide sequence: TGTGCCAGCAGTGAAGCGATCAGGGACCATGAAAAACTGTTTTTT. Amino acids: CASSEAIRDHEKLFF.

The CDR3 here is CSAETIETQYF. CDR3 sequence (DNA): TGCAGCGCGGAAACAATAGAGACCCAGTACTTC. The chain recombines TRBV29-1 with TRBJ2-5, with D uncertain. V gave up 7 bases and J gave up 4 bases, with 10 bases separating them. CDR1 and CDR2 (germline): SQVTM, ANQGSEA. The CDR3 contains 11 residues. The variable domain in full, with the rest retrieved from reference TRBV29-1 and TRBJ2-5, is SAVISQKPSRDICQRGTSLTIQCQVDSQVTMMFWYRQQPGQSLTLIATANQGSEATYESGFVIDKFPISRPNLTFSTLTVSNMSPEDSSIYLCSAETIETQYFGPGTRLLVL.

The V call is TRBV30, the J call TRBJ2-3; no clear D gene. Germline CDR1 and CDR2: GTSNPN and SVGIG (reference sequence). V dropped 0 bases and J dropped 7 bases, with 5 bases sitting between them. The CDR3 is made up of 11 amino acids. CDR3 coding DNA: TGTGCCTGGAGTGTACCAAATACGCAGTATTTT. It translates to CAWSVPNTQYF.

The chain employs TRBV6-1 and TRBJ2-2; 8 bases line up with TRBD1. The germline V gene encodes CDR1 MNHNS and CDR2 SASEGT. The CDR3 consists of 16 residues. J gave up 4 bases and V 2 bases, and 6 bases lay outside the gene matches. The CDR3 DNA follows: TGTGCCAGCAGTGAAAGCAGGGGGCGAGGCACCGGGGAGCTGTTTTTT. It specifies CASSESRGRGTGELFF.

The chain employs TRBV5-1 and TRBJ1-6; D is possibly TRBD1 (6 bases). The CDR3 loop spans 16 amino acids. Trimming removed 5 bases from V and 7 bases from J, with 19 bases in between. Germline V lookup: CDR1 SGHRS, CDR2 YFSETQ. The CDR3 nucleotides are TGCGCCAGCAGGAGGGTCGCACAGGGTGGGAATTCACCCCTCCACTTT. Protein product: CASRRVAQGGNSPLHF.

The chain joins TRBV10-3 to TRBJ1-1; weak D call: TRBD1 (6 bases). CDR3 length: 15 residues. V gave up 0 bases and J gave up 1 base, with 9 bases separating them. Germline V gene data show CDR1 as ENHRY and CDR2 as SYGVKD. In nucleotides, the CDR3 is TGTGCCATCAGTGAGTCGGGGGCACGGAACACTGAAGCTTTCTTT. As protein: CAISESGARNTEAFF.

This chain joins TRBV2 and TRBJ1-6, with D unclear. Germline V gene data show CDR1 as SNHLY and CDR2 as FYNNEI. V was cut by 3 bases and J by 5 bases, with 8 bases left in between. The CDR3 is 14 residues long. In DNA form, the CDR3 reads TGTGCCAGCAGTGAGATACCGAATAATTCACCCCTCCACTTT. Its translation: CASSEIPNNSPLHF.

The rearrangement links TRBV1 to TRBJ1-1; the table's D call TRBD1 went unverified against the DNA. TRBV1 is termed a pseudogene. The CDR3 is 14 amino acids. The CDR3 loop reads CTSTSRDRGTEAFF. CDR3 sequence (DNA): TGCACCAGCACCTCCCGGGACAGAGGCACTGAAGCTTTCTTT.